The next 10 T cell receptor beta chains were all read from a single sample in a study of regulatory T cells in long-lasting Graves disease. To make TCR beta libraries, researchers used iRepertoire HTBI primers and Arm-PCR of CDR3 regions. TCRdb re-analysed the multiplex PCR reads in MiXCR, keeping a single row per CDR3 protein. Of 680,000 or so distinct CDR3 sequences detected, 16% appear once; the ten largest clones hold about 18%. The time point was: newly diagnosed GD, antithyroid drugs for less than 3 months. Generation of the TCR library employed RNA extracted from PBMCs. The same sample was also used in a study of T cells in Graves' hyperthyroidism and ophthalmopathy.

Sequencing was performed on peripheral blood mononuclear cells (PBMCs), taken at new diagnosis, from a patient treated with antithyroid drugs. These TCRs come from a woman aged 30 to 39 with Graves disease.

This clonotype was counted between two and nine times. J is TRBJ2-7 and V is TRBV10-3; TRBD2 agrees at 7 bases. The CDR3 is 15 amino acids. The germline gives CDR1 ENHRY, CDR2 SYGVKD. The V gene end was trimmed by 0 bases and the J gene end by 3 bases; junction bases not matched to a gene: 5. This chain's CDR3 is CAISESTSAYYEQYF. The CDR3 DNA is TGTGCCATCAGTGAGTCTACTAGCGCATACTACGAGCAGTACTTC.

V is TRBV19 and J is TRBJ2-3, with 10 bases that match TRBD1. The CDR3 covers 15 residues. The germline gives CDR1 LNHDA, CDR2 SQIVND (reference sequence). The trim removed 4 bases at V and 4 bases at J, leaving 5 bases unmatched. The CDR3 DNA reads TGTGCCAGTAGTAAGAACGGACAGGGGGCAGATACGCAGTATTTT. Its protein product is CASSKNGQGADTQYF.

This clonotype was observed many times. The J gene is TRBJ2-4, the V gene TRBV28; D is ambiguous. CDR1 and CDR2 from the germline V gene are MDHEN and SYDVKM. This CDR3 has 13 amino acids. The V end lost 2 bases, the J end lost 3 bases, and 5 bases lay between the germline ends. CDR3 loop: CASSLAVKNIQYF. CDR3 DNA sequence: TGTGCCAGCAGTTTAGCAGTCAAAAACATTCAGTACTTC. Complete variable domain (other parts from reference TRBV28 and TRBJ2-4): DVKVTQSSRYLVKRTGEKVFLECVQDMDHENMFWYRQDPGLGLRLIYFSYDVKMKEKGDIPEGYSVSREKKERFSLILESASTNQTSMYLCASSLAVKNIQYFGAGTRLSVL.

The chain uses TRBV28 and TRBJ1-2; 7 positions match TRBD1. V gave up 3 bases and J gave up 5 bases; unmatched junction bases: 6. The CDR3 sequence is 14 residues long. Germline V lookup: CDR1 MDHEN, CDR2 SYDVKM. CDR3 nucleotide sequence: TGTGCCAGCAGTTTTCCGACAGGGACATATGGCTACACCTTC. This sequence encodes CASSFPTGTYGYTF.

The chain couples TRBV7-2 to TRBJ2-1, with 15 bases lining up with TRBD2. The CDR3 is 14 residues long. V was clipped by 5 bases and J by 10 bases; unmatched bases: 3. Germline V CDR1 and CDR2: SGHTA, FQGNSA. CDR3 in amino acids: CASSRTSGRVEQFF. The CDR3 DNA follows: TGTGCCAGCAGCCGGACTAGCGGGAGGGTAGAGCAGTTCTTC.

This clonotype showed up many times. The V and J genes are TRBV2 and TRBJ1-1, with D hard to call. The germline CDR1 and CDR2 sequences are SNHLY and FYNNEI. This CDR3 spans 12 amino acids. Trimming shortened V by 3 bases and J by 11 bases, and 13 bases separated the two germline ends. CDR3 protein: CASSEDWRLAFF. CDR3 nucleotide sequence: TGTGCCAGCAGTGAGGATTGGCGTTTGGCTTTCTTT. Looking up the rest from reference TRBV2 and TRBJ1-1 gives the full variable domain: EPEVTQTPSHQVTQMGQEVILRCVPISNHLYFYWYRQILGQKVEFLVSFYNNEISEKSEIFDDQFSVERPDGSNFTLKIRSTKLEDSAMYFCASSEDWRLAFFGQGTRLTVV.

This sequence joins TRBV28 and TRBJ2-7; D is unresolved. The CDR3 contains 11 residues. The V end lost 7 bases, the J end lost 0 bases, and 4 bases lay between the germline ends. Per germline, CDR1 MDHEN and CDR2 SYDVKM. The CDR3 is CASNLSYEQYF. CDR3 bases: TGTGCCAGCAACCTCTCCTACGAGCAGTACTTC.

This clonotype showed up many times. The CDR3 DNA is TGTGCCAGCAGTTTGCGGACAGGGGTGAGAGATACGCAGTATTTT. Translating it yields CASSLRTGVRDTQYF. The rearrangement joins TRBV12-3 or TRBV12-4 to TRBJ2-3, with 9 bases lining up with TRBD1. Germline trimming cut 3 bases from V and 5 bases from J; bases unmatched to any gene: 6. The length of the CDR3 is 15 residues.

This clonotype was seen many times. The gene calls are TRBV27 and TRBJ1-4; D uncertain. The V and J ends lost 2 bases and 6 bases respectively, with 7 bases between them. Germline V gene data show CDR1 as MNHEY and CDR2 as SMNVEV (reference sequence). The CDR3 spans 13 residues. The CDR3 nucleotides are TGTGCCAGCAGTTTACAAGGTCATGAAAAACTGTTTTTT. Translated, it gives CASSLQGHEKLFF.

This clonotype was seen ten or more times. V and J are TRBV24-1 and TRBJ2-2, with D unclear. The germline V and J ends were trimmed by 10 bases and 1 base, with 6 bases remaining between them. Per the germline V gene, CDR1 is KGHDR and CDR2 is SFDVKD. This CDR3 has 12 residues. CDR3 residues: CATSQNTGELFF. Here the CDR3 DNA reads TGTGCCACGTCCCAGAACACCGGGGAGCTGTTTTTT.